Listed here are 30 T cell receptor beta chains from one sample, sequenced in a study of response to subunit inactivated influenza vaccine (dated by TCRdb to about 2018). Library generation was performed with RT-PCR. Sequencer: Illumina HiSeq 2500. The public sequencing data were trimmed at Q25 with fastp and processed into clonotypes with MiXCR by TCRdb, which kept only in-frame beta chains. Rows are unified per CDR3 protein, each entry keeping the most common DNA and genes. For this sample the table gives roughly 500,000 distinct CDR3 sequences, of which approximately 17% were detected only once. The top ten constitute roughly 3% of the sample. The source material was CD4+ T cells sorted from PBMCs, sampled less than 25 months after vaccination. The receptor set was obtained from a man between 45 and 75 years old who received an inactivated influenza vaccine. Donor details come from another sample of the same person, matched by shared clones.

In this sample, this clonotype turned up a few times. This chain uses TRBV12-3 or TRBV12-4 with TRBJ1-3; the D is unclear. The CDR3 sequence is 14 residues long. Trimming left V 2 bases short and J 3 bases short, with 8 bases between. CDR3 protein: CASSLTSGGNTIYF. CDR3 DNA sequence: TGTGCCAGCAGTTTAACTTCCGGTGGAAACACCATATATTTT.

This clonotype was detected only a few times. The V call is TRBV3-1, the J call TRBJ1-1; 7 bases fit TRBD1. This CDR3 has 13 residues. The trim removed 0 bases at V and 10 bases at J, leaving 5 bases unmatched. The V gene's germline CDR1 is LGHDT and CDR2 YNNKEL (reference sequence). CDR3 sequence: CASSQDRGQAAFF. CDR3 bases: TGTGCCAGCAGCCAAGATCGCGGACAGGCAGCTTTCTTT.

This clonotype was picked up many times. The CDR3 sequence is CASSPYSSVGSYNEQFF. CDR3 bases: TGTGCCAGCTCACCGTACTCCAGCGTCGGCTCCTACAATGAGCAGTTCTTC. The V and J genes are TRBV18 and TRBJ2-1; no clear D gene. The CDR3 length is 17 residues. Germline V CDR1 and CDR2: KGHSH, LQKENI. V was trimmed by 3 bases and J by 0 bases, leaving 15 bases between them.

Ten or more counts support this clonotype. The CDR3 nucleotides are TGCGCCAGCAGCCGTGGACAGGGAGGGTACCAAGAGACCCAGTACTTC. Its translation: CASSRGQGGYQETQYF. The chain employs TRBV5-1 and TRBJ2-5, with D possibly TRBD1 on 8 matching bases. The V end was cut by 4 bases, the J end by 0 bases, with 16 bases between. This CDR3 is 16 amino acids long. Germline CDR1 is SGHRS and CDR2 is YFSETQ.

The chain joins TRBV28 to TRBJ2-6; no clear D. This CDR3 region has 11 residues. Germline V gene lookup returns CDR1 MDHEN and CDR2 SYDVKM. V was trimmed by 6 bases and J by 8 bases, leaving 5 bases between them. The CDR3 here is CASSGTNVLTF. The CDR3 DNA reads as TGTGCCAGCAGCGGAACCAACGTCCTGACTTTC. The whole variable domain, filled in from reference TRBV28 and TRBJ2-6, reads DVKVTQSSRYLVKRTGEKVFLECVQDMDHENMFWYRQDPGLGLRLIYFSYDVKMKEKGDIPEGYSVSREKKERFSLILESASTNQTSMYLCASSGTNVLTFGAGSRLTVL.

The CDR3 coding sequence is TGTGCCAGCAGTTTCCGGGGTGCGCCCCAGCATTTT. Translated, it gives CASSFRGAPQHF. The rearrangement joins TRBV12-3 or TRBV12-4 to TRBJ1-5; no reliable D call. Trimming took off 3 bases at V and 9 bases at J, with 9 bases between the two ends. This CDR3 spans 12 amino acids.

This clonotype came up a few times. The rearrangement joins TRBV12-3 or TRBV12-4 to TRBJ1-2, with a possible D match to TRBD1 (6 bases). V lost 0 bases and J lost 2, with 10 bases in between. CDR3 size: 15 residues. The CDR3 protein is CASSLAGGQNYGYTF. For the CDR3, the DNA is TGTGCCAGCAGTTTAGCCGGGGGGCAGAACTATGGCTACACCTTC.

The genes are TRBV11-2 and TRBJ2-7; 7 bases align to TRBD2. The CDR3 spans 14 residues. In germline, CDR1 is SGHAT, CDR2 FQNNGV. V lost 5 bases, J lost 3 bases, and 7 bases stayed unmatched. CDR3 sequence reads: CASSQVGGIYEQYF. In DNA, the CDR3 is TGTGCCAGCAGCCAAGTGGGGGGGATCTACGAGCAGTACTTC.

The genes are TRBV7-2 and TRBJ2-5; D gene unclear. Per germline, CDR1 SGHTA and CDR2 FQGNSA. The CDR3 is 14 amino acids. Trimming pared 2 bases from V and 2 bases from J, leaving 9 bases between. Written as DNA, the CDR3 is TGTGCCAGCAGCTTAAGGTGGTCGCAAGAGACCCAGTACTTC. This gives the protein CASSLRWSQETQYF.

The chain carries TRBV20-1 and TRBJ1-5; 7 positions match TRBD1. Looked up from germline, CDR1 is DFQATT and CDR2 is SNEGSKA (reference sequence). CDR3 length equals 14 residues. V was pared by 1 base and J by 6 bases, with 6 bases of the junction left unmatched. The CDR3 reads CSARADRARQPQHF. The CDR3 bases are TGCAGTGCTAGAGCCGACAGGGCTCGTCAGCCCCAGCATTTT.

The rearrangement uses TRBV29-1 and TRBJ2-7, with TRBD2 matching over 7 bases. V lost 4 bases, J lost 4 bases, and 4 bases stayed unmatched. From germline, CDR1 is SQVTM and CDR2 ANQGSEA. The CDR3 extends over 12 amino acids. This CDR3 is CSVGLAPYEQYF. The CDR3 DNA follows: TGCAGCGTTGGACTAGCCCCGTACGAGCAGTACTTC.

This clonotype came up a few times. This chain joins TRBV12-3 or TRBV12-4 and TRBJ1-1; 7 bases are a match to TRBD1. The CDR3 extends over 11 amino acids. The V segment lost 6 bases and the J segment 11 bases; nucleotides outside the gene matches: 6. The CDR3 bases are TGTGCCAGCAGCCCCGGACAGGCTGCTTTCTTT. Translated: CASSPGQAAFF.

This clonotype was recorded at least ten times. The chain joins TRBV20-1 to TRBJ1-6; D gene unclear. The length of the CDR3 is 15 residues. Looked up from germline, CDR1 is DFQATT and CDR2 is SNEGSKA (reference sequence). V lost 0 bases and J 0 bases, leaving 6 bases between the germline ends. The CDR3 nucleotides are TGCAGTGCTAGAGACGGTAGCTCCTATAATTCACCCCTCCACTTT. It is translated as CSARDGSSYNSPLHF.

This clonotype was seen more than once but under ten times. The V call is TRBV20-1, the J call TRBJ2-3; 7 bases agree with TRBD1. Germline V gene sequence: CDR1 DFQATT, CDR2 SNEGSKA (reference sequence). The CDR3 runs 14 residues. V lost 6 bases, J lost 0 bases, and 6 bases stayed unmatched. The chain's CDR3 is CSADRQGSTDTQYF. For the CDR3, the DNA is TGCAGTGCCGACCGACAGGGAAGCACAGATACGCAGTATTTT.

The chain is built from TRBV20-1 and TRBJ1-1, with 9 bases fitting TRBD1. The V and J ends lost 6 bases and 1 base, in that order; junction bases with no gene match: 6. There are 14 residues in the CDR3. CDR1 DFQATT and CDR2 SNEGSKA come from the germline V gene (reference sequence). For the CDR3, the DNA is TGCAGTGCCAGGGACAGGGTTTCGAACACTGAAGCTTTCTTT. Protein product: CSARDRVSNTEAFF.

The chain is built from TRBV6-2 or TRBV6-3 and TRBJ2-7; TRBD2 matches at 8 bases. There are 14 residues in the CDR3. V dropped 5 bases and J dropped 2; count of bases not matched to a gene: 5. Germline CDR1 is MNHEY and CDR2 is SVGEGT. CDR3 amino acids: CASSKREIPYEQYF. The CDR3 DNA follows: TGTGCCAGCAGTAAGCGGGAGATCCCCTACGAGCAGTACTTC.

In its sample, this clonotype was seen a few times. This rearrangement joins TRBV10-1 to TRBJ2-2, with 7 bases identical to TRBD1. The CDR3 sequence is 14 residues long. Trimming removed 7 bases from V and 5 bases from J; junction bases left unmatched: 7. Germline CDR1 and CDR2: WNHNN and SYGVQD (reference sequence). The CDR3 loop is CASTSDRRTGELFF. Here the CDR3 DNA reads TGCGCCAGCACCTCGGACAGGAGGACCGGGGAGCTGTTTTTT.

This chain uses TRBV10-3 with TRBJ1-2, with TRBD1 as a possible D gene (5 bases). This CDR3 region has 13 residues. V lost 3 bases, J lost 7 bases, and 12 bases lay in between. Germline values: CDR1 ENHRY, CDR2 SYGVKD. CDR3 nucleotide sequence: TGTGCCATCAGTGACGGGGCAGGCTTTGGCTACACCTTC. Translation: CAISDGAGFGYTF.

This sequence joins TRBV7-9 and TRBJ2-7; 7 bases match TRBD1. The CDR3 runs 15 residues. J gave up 2 bases and V 1 base, and 5 bases lay outside the gene matches. Germline lookup yields CDR1 SEHNR and CDR2 FQNEAQ (reference sequence). CDR3 sequence reads: CASSLGQGPTYEQYF. CDR3 DNA: TGTGCCAGCAGCTTAGGACAGGGACCCACCTACGAGCAGTACTTC.

There are a few counts of this clonotype. The J gene is TRBJ2-1, the V gene TRBV2; 7 bases align to TRBD2. Losses at the gene ends were 6 bases for V and 4 bases for J; bases not matched to a gene: 15. Per the germline V gene, CDR1 is SNHLY and CDR2 is FYNNEI. The CDR3 loop spans 17 amino acids. The CDR3 nucleotides read TGTGCCAGCAGCCCCTTAAGTGGGGGGGATCTTTACAATGAGCAGTTCTTC. Translated: CASSPLSGGDLYNEQFF.

V is TRBV20-1 and J is TRBJ2-4; the match to TRBD2 covers 8 bases. V shed 0 bases, J shed 1 base, and the junction held 5 bases outside the gene matches. CDR3 length: 16 residues. CDR1 and CDR2 from the germline V gene are DFQATT and SNEGSKA (reference sequence). The DNA for the CDR3 is TGCAGTGCTAGAGATCCGGGGGGGAGGGCCAAAAACATTCAGTACTTC. Protein product: CSARDPGGRAKNIQYF.

This clonotype has a handful of counts. The V gene is TRBV20-1, the J gene TRBJ1-1; D may be TRBD1 (5 bases). The length of the CDR3 is 12 residues. V lost 5 bases to trimming and J lost 3 bases, with 10 bases between them. Germline V CDR1 and CDR2: DFQATT, SNEGSKA (reference sequence). CDR3 loop: CSAPRDHTEAFF. CDR3 nucleotide sequence: TGCAGTGCTCCGAGGGACCACACTGAAGCTTTCTTT.

This clonotype was seen many times. This chain uses TRBV12-3 or TRBV12-4 with TRBJ2-3; 14 bases fit TRBD2. Trimming cost V 4 bases and J 3 bases; bases outside gene matches: 0. There are 15 residues in the CDR3. Here the CDR3 DNA reads TGTGCCAGCAGTTGGACTAGCGGGAGGACAGATACGCAGTATTTT. Translated, it gives CASSWTSGRTDTQYF.

V is TRBV12-3 or TRBV12-4 and J is TRBJ1-2; perhaps TRBD1 as D (5 bases). The CDR3 loop spans 14 amino acids. Trimming stripped 4 bases from V and 4 bases from J, with 13 bases between. The CDR3 spells CASSYRDGSYGYTF. CDR3 sequence (DNA): TGTGCCAGCAGTTACCGGGACGGATCCTATGGCTACACCTTC.

The rearrangement links TRBV10-3 to TRBJ2-2; 9 bases line up with TRBD1. The CDR3 has 15 residues. V lost 5 bases and J lost 2; bases outside the gene matches: 3. The germline CDR1 and CDR2 sequences are ENHRY and SYGVKD. The DNA of the CDR3 is TGTGCCATCAGTATGGGACAGGGCAACACCGGGGAGCTGTTTTTT. As protein: CAISMGQGNTGELFF.

This clonotype showed up just a few times. The CDR3 sequence: CASSYPSTGVRNNEQFF. Here the CDR3 DNA reads TGTGCCAGCAGTTACCCTAGTACAGGGGTACGAAACAATGAGCAGTTCTTC. This sequence joins TRBV6-2 or TRBV6-3 and TRBJ2-1, with 7 positions matching TRBD1. The CDR3 totals 17 residues. CDR1 and CDR2 from the germline V gene are MNHEY and SVGEGT. The trim removed 2 bases at V and 5 bases at J, leaving 12 bases unmatched.

This clonotype was seen a handful of times. CDR3 amino acids: CASSLRGTYGYTF. The CDR3 nucleotides read TGTGCCAGCAGTTTAAGAGGGACCTATGGCTACACCTTC. The rearrangement uses TRBV27 and TRBJ1-2; tentative D call: TRBD1 (5 bases). Germline V gene lookup returns CDR1 MNHEY and CDR2 SMNVEV (reference sequence). The CDR3 is 13 residues long. Trimming pared 2 bases from V and 4 bases from J, leaving 8 bases between.

This clonotype was seen a few times. This chain connects TRBV10-3 to TRBJ1-6; D remains ambiguous. Germline V gene data show CDR1 as ENHRY and CDR2 as SYGVKD. Trimming pared 0 bases from V and 1 base from J, leaving 7 bases between. The CDR3 is made up of 16 amino acids. The CDR3 sequence: CAISESRGSYNSPLHF. In DNA, the CDR3 is TGTGCCATCAGTGAGTCTCGAGGGTCCTATAATTCACCCCTCCACTTT.

About this clonotype itself: Since a much larger clone is just one base distant, this may be a read error. This chain uses TRBV9 with TRBJ2-5; D not resolved. In germline, CDR1 is SGDLS, CDR2 YYNGEE. The CDR3 covers 12 residues. Trimming took off 0 bases at V and 0 bases at J, with 0 bases between the two ends. The CDR3 loop is CASSVDQETQYF. In DNA form, the CDR3 reads TGTGCCAGCAGCGTAGACCAAGAGACCCAGTACTTC.

Ten or more counts support this clonotype. V and J are TRBV9 and TRBJ2-3; D remains unclear. The CDR3 extends over 13 amino acids. Trimming removed 0 bases from V and 2 bases from J, with 4 bases in between. The germline gives CDR1 SGDLS, CDR2 YYNGEE. The CDR3 loop reads CASSVVDTDTQYF. In DNA, the CDR3 is TGTGCCAGCAGCGTAGTGGACACAGATACGCAGTATTTT. The variable domain in full, completed from reference TRBV9 and TRBJ2-3, reads DSGVTQTPKHLITATGQRVTLRCSPRSGDLSVYWYQQSLDQGLQFLIQYYNGEERAKGNILERFSAQQFPDLHSELNLSSLELGDSALYFCASSVVDTDTQYFGPGTRLTVL.